The sample holds many counts of the clone carrying this T cell receptor beta chain. Antigen: not known. These data come from a study of metastatic and nonmetastatic thyroid tumors. Study summary: Patients with malignant and benign thyroid disease provided blood and tumor or nodule tissue, whose repertoires were compared.

V gave up 5 bases and J gave up 0 bases; unmatched junction bases: 10. CDR1 LNHDA and CDR2 SQIVND come from the germline V gene (reference sequence). This CDR3 has 17 residues. General study results and limits: The study reportedly found significantly higher TCR beta diversity in malignant thyroid tumors than benign nodules, in blood and tumor.

Per the study methods: A papillary thyroid cancer distant-metastasis classifier was built from CDR3 differences across clinicopathological groups. TCRdb reassembled clones from the PCR reads with MiXCR. The V and J calls, along with clone size, are taken from TCRdb and not from the paper's own processing. Of about 29,000 clones listed, approximately 17% were seen once; the top ten hold around 4.5%. Thyroid surgery took place with no prior treatment in any patient. The sequence derives from a female donor with papillary thyroid cancer or a benign thyroid nodule (not recorded which). Some clones in this sample may be carry-over from other donors' samples. Material for sequencing was blood. V gene TRBV19 combines with J gene TRBJ2-7, with 10 nucleotides matching TRBD2. CDR3 loop: CASSGWTSGTSSYEQYF. DNA for the CDR3: TGTGCCAGTAGTGGGTGGACTAGCGGAACGAGCTCCTACGAGCAGTACTTC.